Each of the 27 T cell receptor beta chains below was sequenced from the same sample in a study of T cells in Graves' hyperthyroidism and ophthalmopathy (dated by TCRdb to the late 2010s). To prepare the library, multiplex PCR was applied. For sequencing, an Illumina HiSeq 2000 was employed. Amplification of TCR beta CDR3 regions was carried out from RNA transcripts. A first-round RT-PCR of the TCR CDR3 used the HTBI primer set with the Qiagen OneStep RT-PCR kit. Using fastp at Q25 and MiXCR, TCRdb reprocessed the public reads and kept productive beta chains. Entries that share a CDR3 protein sequence are merged under the most common genes and DNA. For this sample the table gives under 65,000 distinct CDR3 sequences, of which about 57% were detected only once. The top ten hold approximately 3.4% of the sample. The source material was blood. The source of these receptors is a woman in her fifties or sixties with Graves' ophthalmopathy.

This clonotype occurred many times. The chain combines TRBV6-1 with TRBJ2-7; 7 bases agree with TRBD1. J gave up 7 bases and V 2 bases, and 8 bases lay outside the gene matches. Germline CDR1 is MNHNS and CDR2 is SASEGT. The CDR3 loop spans 14 amino acids. CDR3 sequence (DNA): TGTGCCAGCAGTGAATGGGACAGTCTACTTGAGCAGTACTTC. Protein sequence: CASSEWDSLLEQYF.

The chain is built from TRBV12-3 or TRBV12-4 and TRBJ2-7, with TRBD2 as a possible D gene (5 bases). Trimming took off 5 bases at V and 9 bases at J, with 23 bases between the two ends. The CDR3 has 15 residues. Here the CDR3 DNA reads TGTGCCAGCAGTCCCATGGACGGGGAAAACGACGTGCAGTACTTC. It codes for CASSPMDGENDVQYF.

This clonotype showed up many times. The chain combines TRBV19 with TRBJ2-2; D is unresolved. Germline V gene data show CDR1 as LNHDA and CDR2 as SQIVND (reference sequence). This CDR3 contains 17 residues. Trimming took 0 bases from V and 7 from J, leaving 18 bases between them. The CDR3 sequence: CASSIEPPEYPSGELFF. CDR3 nucleotides: TGTGCCAGTAGTATAGAGCCCCCCGAGTACCCAAGCGGGGAGCTGTTTTTT.

The chain is built from TRBV7-2 and TRBJ2-2; D call uncertain. V was trimmed by 4 bases and J by 7 bases, leaving 1 base between them. The CDR3 totals 10 residues. From germline, CDR1 is SGHTA and CDR2 FQGNSA. In DNA form, the CDR3 reads TGTGCCAGCAGCTACGGGGAGCTGTTTTTT. Residues: CASSYGELFF. Drawing the rest from reference TRBV7-2 and TRBJ2-2, the complete variable domain is GAGVSQSPSNKVTEKGKDVELRCDPISGHTALYWYRQSLGQGLEFLIYFQGNSAPDKSGLPSDRFSAERTGGSVSTLTIQRTQQEDSAVYLCASSYGELFFGEGSRLTVL.

This clonotype was counted many times. Relative to the germline gene, one junction end is altered; a read error may explain this. V gene TRBV5-1 combines with J gene TRBJ1-4; D unclear. Germline V gene lookup returns CDR1 SGHRS and CDR2 YFSETQ. CDR3 length: 11 amino acids. Here the CDR3 reads CASSLASEIPF. CDR3 nucleotide sequence: TGCGCCAGCAGCTTGGCTAGTGAGATCCCTTTT.

The CDR3 DNA follows: TGTGCCAGTAGCCGACAGGGAGGAAATTCACCCCTCCACTTT. It yields the protein CASSRQGGNSPLHF. The chain joins TRBV19 to TRBJ1-6; 7 nucleotides line up with TRBD1. V gave up 6 bases and J gave up 7 bases; unmatched junction bases: 6. The CDR3 totals 14 residues. Germline CDR1 LNHDA, CDR2 SQIVND (reference sequence).

The sample holds many counts of this clonotype. The chain combines TRBV7-2 with TRBJ1-2, with 9 nucleotides matching TRBD1. The V gene end was trimmed by 4 bases and the J gene end by 7 bases; junction bases not matched to a gene: 16. The CDR3 has 17 residues. Germline assignment: CDR1 SGHTA and CDR2 FQGNSA. DNA of the CDR3: TGTGCCAGCAGCTCCGACCGGGACAGGGCCTCTAGTGGTGGCTACACCTTC. This encodes CASSSDRDRASSGGYTF.

The V and J genes are TRBV4-3 and TRBJ2-7; no definite D call. Per the germline V gene, CDR1 is LGHNA and CDR2 is YSLEER. The V end lost 5 bases, the J end lost 5 bases, and 16 bases lay between the germline ends. CDR3 size: 14 residues. This chain's CDR3 is CASSTRQAENEQYF. CDR3 nucleotide sequence: TGCGCCAGCAGCACACGGCAGGCTGAGAACGAGCAGTACTTC.

V gene TRBV19 combines with J gene TRBJ2-7; 9 nucleotides agree with TRBD1. Trimming at V came to 2 bases and at J to 9 bases, leaving 11 bases not matched to a gene. The CDR3 consists of 15 residues. Germline lookup yields CDR1 LNHDA and CDR2 SQIVND (reference sequence). In DNA, the CDR3 is TGTGCCAGTAGTATAAAGGGACAGGGTTTACGTGGGCAGTACTTC. This codes for CASSIKGQGLRGQYF.

This clonotype was found many times. This chain connects TRBV5-1 to TRBJ2-5; D call uncertain. Trimming shortened V by 4 bases and J by 7 bases, and 14 bases separated the two germline ends. CDR1 is SGHRS, CDR2 YFSETQ, per germline. The CDR3 has 13 amino acids. The CDR3 spells CASSPDPAGTQYF. For the CDR3, the DNA is TGCGCCAGCAGCCCGGACCCCGCCGGGACCCAGTACTTC.

Judged by abundance, this clonotype is medium-sized (0.01 to 0.1%). The V and J genes are TRBV20-1 and TRBJ2-1; D might be TRBD1 (6 bases). V shed 0 bases and J shed 5 bases, with 8 bases lying between them. CDR1 DFQATT and CDR2 SNEGSKA come from the germline V gene (reference sequence). The CDR3 contains 13 residues. The CDR3 DNA is TGCAGTGCTAGAGATAGGACAGACAATGAGCAGTTCTTC. It specifies CSARDRTDNEQFF.

Turning to this clonotype: At one end the junction does not follow the germline gene, possibly because of a read error. The CDR3 DNA follows: TGCGGCGTTGAAGAAGGGAGTATGGTGGGCTACACCTTC. Protein: CGVEEGSMVGYTF. This chain joins TRBV29-1 and TRBJ1-2; D ambiguous. Germline V gene data show CDR1 as SQVTM and CDR2 as ANQGSEA. This CDR3 region has 13 residues.

This chain connects TRBV20-1 to TRBJ2-3; 9 bases line up with TRBD1. This CDR3 region has 17 residues. Trimming at V came to 0 bases and at J to 2 bases, leaving 9 bases not matched to a gene. The germline gives CDR1 DFQATT, CDR2 SNEGSKA (reference sequence). The CDR3 sequence: CSARDGRDRANTDTQYF. CDR3 DNA sequence: TGCAGTGCTAGAGATGGCCGGGACAGGGCGAACACAGATACGCAGTATTTT.

This clonotype is categorized as medium-sized. V is TRBV20-1 and J is TRBJ2-7; TRBD2 matches 10 bases. The V segment lost 8 bases and the J segment 7 bases; nucleotides outside the gene matches: 11. CDR1 is DFQATT and CDR2 is SNEGSKA in the germline V gene (reference sequence). CDR3 size: 13 residues. The CDR3 region has the DNA TGCAGTACCAGCCCGGGACTAGCGTTTGAGCAGTACTTC. Amino acid sequence: CSTSPGLAFEQYF.

The V and J genes are TRBV7-3 and TRBJ2-1; 10 positions match TRBD2. Germline loops: CDR1 SGHTA, CDR2 FQGTGA. This CDR3 is built from 17 residues. Germline trimming cut 6 bases from V and 7 bases from J; bases unmatched to any gene: 15. The CDR3 DNA sequence: TGTGCCAGCAGTCCCCGGAGGCTAGCGGGGGCGAGGAATGAGCAGTTCTTC. This translates into CASSPRRLAGARNEQFF.

The chain has TRBV6-5 and TRBJ2-1, with TRBD1 matching over 10 bases. CDR3 length equals 16 residues. V shed 6 bases, J shed 4 bases, and the junction held 9 bases outside the gene matches. Looked up from germline, CDR1 is MNHEY and CDR2 is SVGAGI. DNA for the CDR3: TGTGCCAGCAGCCAAAACCGGGACAGGGGTTACAATGAGCAGTTCTTC. Its translation is CASSQNRDRGYNEQFF.

Comments on this clonotype: As the CDR3 is not closed by the conserved phenylalanine or tryptophan, this likely results from a read error. This rearrangement joins TRBV7-9 to TRBJ2-1; 8 positions agree with TRBD1. The V and J ends lost 0 bases and 1 base, in that order; junction bases with no gene match: 8. The germline CDR1 and CDR2 sequences are SEHNR and FQNEAQ (reference sequence). The length of the CDR3 is 18 residues. CDR3 nucleotides: TGTGCCAGCAGCTTAGCCACTCTCACAGGGGGGTCCTACAATGAGCAGTTCCTC. Translating gives CASSLATLTGGSYNEQFL.

The chain couples TRBV10-2 to TRBJ2-3, with D tentatively TRBD2 (6 bases). CDR3 length equals 13 residues. V dropped 1 base and J dropped 6 bases, with 8 bases sitting between them. CDR1 is WSHSY, CDR2 SAAADI, per germline. The CDR3 region is CASSEFGGDTQYF. The CDR3 DNA follows: TGCGCCAGCAGTGAGTTTGGGGGGGATACGCAGTATTTT.

Sample share makes this clonotype medium-sized (0.01 to 0.1%). The chain joins TRBV29-1 to TRBJ2-1, with TRBD1 identical over 7 bases. Germline V gene lookup returns CDR1 SQVTM and CDR2 ANQGSEA. Losses at the gene ends were 6 bases for V and 6 bases for J; bases not matched to a gene: 11. CDR3 length: 14 residues. CDR3 amino acids: CSVETGALGNEQFF. The DNA for the CDR3 is TGCAGCGTCGAAACAGGGGCTTTAGGCAATGAGCAGTTCTTC.

Comment on this clonotype: This CDR3 is missing its conserved last phenylalanine or tryptophan, likely due to a read error. The chain recombines TRBV7-2 with TRBJ2-1, with 7 bases fitting TRBD2. The CDR3 contains 18 residues. Germline-derived CDR1 and CDR2 are SGHTA and FQGNSA. In DNA form, the CDR3 reads TGTGCCAGCAGCCTATTGGGGGGGACTTTCAGCTCCTACAATGGGCAGTTCCTC. Translated: CASSLLGGTFSSYNGQFL.

This chain joins TRBV5-1 and TRBJ2-7; perhaps TRBD2 as D (7 bases). V was pared by 10 bases and J by 3 bases, with 26 bases between. The CDR3 extends over 16 amino acids. CDR1 is SGHRS and CDR2 is YFSETQ in the germline V gene. CDR3 residues: CAGGPGRGGGDYEQYF. The DNA of the CDR3 is TGCGCCGGCGGCCCAGGGCGAGGGGGGGGCGACTACGAGCAGTACTTC.

In this sample, this clonotype turned up many times. The chain recombines TRBV19 with TRBJ2-2; D is perhaps TRBD1 (5 bases). V lost 2 bases and J lost 2, with 12 bases in between. The V gene's germline CDR1 is LNHDA and CDR2 SQIVND (reference sequence). The CDR3 is 16 residues long. CDR3 nucleotides: TGTGCCAGTAGTATATCAGGGTCGACCAACACCGGGGAGCTGTTTTTT. Translated: CASSISGSTNTGELFF.

This clonotype showed up many times. The chain carries TRBV24-1 and TRBJ2-3; D might be TRBD1 or TRBD2, each matching 6 bases. Germline loops: CDR1 KGHDR, CDR2 SFDVKD. V lost 2 bases to trimming and J lost 5 bases, with 13 bases between them. The CDR3 loop spans 15 amino acids. This CDR3 is CATSDSRGRGDTQYF. DNA of the CDR3: TGTGCCACCAGTGATTCCCGGGGGCGGGGAGATACGCAGTATTTT.

This clonotype has a count of ten or more. The chain joins TRBV20-1 to TRBJ2-3; the D call may be TRBD1 or TRBD2 (5 bases each). The CDR3 is 16 amino acids. With 3 bases removed from V and 7 bases from J, the gap between germline ends came to 23 bases. Germline CDR1 DFQATT, CDR2 SNEGSKA (reference sequence). This CDR3 reads CSASQASGPSTNTQYF. The DNA of the CDR3 is TGCAGTGCTAGCCAAGCCTCGGGACCATCTACGAATACGCAGTATTTT.

There are many counts of this clonotype. The final CDR3 position lacks the conserved phenylalanine or tryptophan, pointing to a likely read error. This chain links TRBV19 with TRBJ2-1; 11 bases fit TRBD2. Germline trimming cut 2 bases from V and 0 bases from J; bases unmatched to any gene: 6. The CDR3 sequence is 18 residues long. From germline, CDR1 is LNHDA and CDR2 SQIVND (reference sequence). The CDR3 protein is CASSITSGSRSSYNEQFL. The CDR3 bases are TGTGCCAGTAGTATAACTAGCGGGAGCCGTAGCTCCTACAATGAGCAGTTCCTC.

This clonotype was counted ten times or more. The chain uses TRBV6-6 and TRBJ2-2; D remains unclear. Trimming cost V 0 bases and J 3 bases, with 8 bases left between them. Germline CDR1 and CDR2: MNHNY and SVGAGI (reference sequence). This CDR3 has 15 residues. DNA for the CDR3: TGTGCCAGCAGTTACTCACCGGATCACACCGGGGAGCTGTTTTTT. Protein: CASSYSPDHTGELFF.

In this sample, this clonotype turned up many times. Given a much more abundant clone one base away, this may be a read error. The gene calls are TRBV4-1 and TRBJ2-7; a weak D match, TRBD1 (5 bases). V was clipped by 3 bases and J by 2 bases, with 8 bases between them. Germline CDR1 is MGHRA and CDR2 is YSYEKL. This CDR3 has 13 amino acids. This CDR3 is CASSQTDAYEQYF. As DNA, the CDR3 is TGCGCCAGCAGCCAGACAGATGCCTACGAGCAGTACTTC.